This TCR beta chain derives from a study of metastatic and nonmetastatic thyroid tumors. Turning to the study itself: From malignant and benign thyroid patients, repertoires in blood and in tumor or nodule tissue were compared.

V was shortened by 3 bases and J by 1 base, with 3 bases between the two germline ends. The length of the CDR3 is 13 residues. In germline, CDR1 is MRHNA, CDR2 SNTAGT. Thyroid surgery was performed in patients who had received no treatment beforehand. This clone has more than one count but fewer than ten. TCRdb re-called clones from the PCR reads using MiXCR. This sample has 10,000 to 15,000 clones, with approximately 27% found just once. This chain connects TRBV6-4 to TRBJ2-2, with D hard to call. The sequencing input was tumor tissue. The sequence was obtained from a female donor with papillary thyroid cancer or a benign thyroid nodule (not recorded which). Some clones in this sample may be carry-over from other donors' samples. The CDR3 protein is CASSDRNTGELFF. The CDR3 nucleotides are TGTGCCAGCAGTGATAGGAACACCGGGGAGCTGTTTTTT.